This record covers a single T cell receptor beta chain. Its antigen remains unknown. The data derive from a study of identical twins' blood T cells. Germline lookup yields CDR1 SNHLY and CDR2 FYNNEI. The trim removed 5 bases at V and 3 bases at J, leaving 3 bases unmatched. The CDR3 spans 14 residues. Study-wide results and caveats: V gene usage reportedly matched far better within twin pairs than unrelated donors.

Sample barcodes were added at both library ends during cDNA synthesis. MiXCR, applied by TCRdb to the 5' RACE reads, yields one record per CDR3 protein. The profile shows fewer than 450,000 distinct CDR3 sequences, about 28% of them singletons. The clonotype comes from a woman between 18 and 55 years old in good health. V gene TRBV2 combines with J gene TRBJ2-3; TRBD1 matches at 9 bases. Sequencing used PBMCs. CDR3 protein: CASSWTGATDTQYF. Here the CDR3 DNA reads TGTGCCAGCAGTTGGACAGGGGCAACAGATACGCAGTATTTT. Drawing the rest from reference TRBV2 and TRBJ2-3, the complete variable domain is EPEVTQTPSHQVTQMGQEVILRCVPISNHLYFYWYRQILGQKVEFLVSFYNNEISEKSEIFDDQFSVERPDGSNFTLKIRSTKLEDSAMYFCASSWTGATDTQYFGPGTRLTVL.